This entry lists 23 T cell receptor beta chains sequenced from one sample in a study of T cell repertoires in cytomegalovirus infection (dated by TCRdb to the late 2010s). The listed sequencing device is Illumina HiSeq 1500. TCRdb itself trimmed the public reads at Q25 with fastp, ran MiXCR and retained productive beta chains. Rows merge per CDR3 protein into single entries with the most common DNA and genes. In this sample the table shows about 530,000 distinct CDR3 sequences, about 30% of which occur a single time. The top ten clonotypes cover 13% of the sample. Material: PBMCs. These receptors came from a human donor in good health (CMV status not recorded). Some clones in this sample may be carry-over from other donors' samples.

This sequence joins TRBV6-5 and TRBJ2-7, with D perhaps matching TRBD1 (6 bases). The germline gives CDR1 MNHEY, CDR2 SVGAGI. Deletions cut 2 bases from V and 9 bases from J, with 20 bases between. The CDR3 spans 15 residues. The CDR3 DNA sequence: TGTGCCAGCAGTTACGGGGACACCGGGCAGGGATTGCAGTACTTC. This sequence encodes CASSYGDTGQGLQYF.

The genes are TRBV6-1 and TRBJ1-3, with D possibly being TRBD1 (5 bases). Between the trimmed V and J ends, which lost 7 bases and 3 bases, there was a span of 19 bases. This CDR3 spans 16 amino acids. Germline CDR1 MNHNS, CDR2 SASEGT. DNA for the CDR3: TGTGCCAGCACGTCACGGGGGATGGGTATTGGAAACACCATATATTTT. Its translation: CASTSRGMGIGNTIYF.

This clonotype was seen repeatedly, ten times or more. The CDR3 region is CASSPRPGQKAFF. For the CDR3, the DNA is TGTGCCAGCAGCCCCCGGCCGGGACAAAAAGCTTTCTTT. The chain couples TRBV7-3 to TRBJ1-1; D might be TRBD1 (6 bases). The V end lost 5 bases, the J end lost 9 bases, and 16 bases lay between the germline ends. Germline assignment: CDR1 SGHTA and CDR2 FQGTGA. There are 13 residues in the CDR3.

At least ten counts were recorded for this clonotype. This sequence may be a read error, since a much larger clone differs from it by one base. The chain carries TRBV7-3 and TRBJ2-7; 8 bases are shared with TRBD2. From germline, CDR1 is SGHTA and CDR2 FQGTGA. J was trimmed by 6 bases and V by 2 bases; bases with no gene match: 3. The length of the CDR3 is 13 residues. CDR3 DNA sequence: TGTGCCAGCAGCTTAGCGGGAGGCTTCGAGCAGTACTTC. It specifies CASSLAGGFEQYF.

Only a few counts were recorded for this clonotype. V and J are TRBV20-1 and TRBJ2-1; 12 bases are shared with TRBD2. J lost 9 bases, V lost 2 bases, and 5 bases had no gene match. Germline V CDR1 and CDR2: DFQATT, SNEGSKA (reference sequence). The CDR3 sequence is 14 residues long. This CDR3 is CSARPSGRGSEQFF. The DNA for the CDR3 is TGCAGTGCTAGACCTAGCGGGAGGGGGAGTGAGCAGTTCTTC.

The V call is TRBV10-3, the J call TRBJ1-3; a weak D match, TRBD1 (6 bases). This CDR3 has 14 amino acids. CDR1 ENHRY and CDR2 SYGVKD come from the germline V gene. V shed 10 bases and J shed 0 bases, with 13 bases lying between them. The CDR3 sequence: CATIRGLSGNTIYF. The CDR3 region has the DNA TGTGCCACGATCCGGGGGCTCTCTGGAAACACCATATATTTT.

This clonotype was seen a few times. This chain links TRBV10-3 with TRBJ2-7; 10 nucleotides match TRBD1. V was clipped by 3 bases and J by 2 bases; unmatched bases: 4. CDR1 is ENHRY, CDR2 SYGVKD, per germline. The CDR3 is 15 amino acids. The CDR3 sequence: CAISDVGQGTYEQYF. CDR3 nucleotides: TGTGCCATCAGTGATGTGGGACAGGGGACCTACGAGCAGTACTTC.

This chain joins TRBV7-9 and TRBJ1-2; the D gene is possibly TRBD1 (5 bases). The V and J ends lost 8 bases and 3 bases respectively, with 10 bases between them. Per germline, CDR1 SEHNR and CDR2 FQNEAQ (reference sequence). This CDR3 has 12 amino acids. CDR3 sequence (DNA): TGTGCCAGCCCGGGGCCTTACTATGGCTACACCTTC. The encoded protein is CASPGPYYGYTF.

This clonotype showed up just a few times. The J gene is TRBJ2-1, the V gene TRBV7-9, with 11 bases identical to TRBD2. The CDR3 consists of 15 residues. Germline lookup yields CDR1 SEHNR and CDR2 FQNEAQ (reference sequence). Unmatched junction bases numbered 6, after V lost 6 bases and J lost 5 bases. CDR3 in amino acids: CASRRGTSGHNEQFF. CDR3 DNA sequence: TGTGCCAGCAGACGCGGGACTAGCGGTCACAATGAGCAGTTCTTC. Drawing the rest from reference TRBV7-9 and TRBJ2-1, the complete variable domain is DTGVSQNPRHKITKRGQNVTFRCDPISEHNRLYWYRQTLGQGPEFLTYFQNEAQLEKSRLLSDRFSAERPKGSFSTLEIQRTEQGDSAMYLCASRRGTSGHNEQFFGPGTRLTVL.

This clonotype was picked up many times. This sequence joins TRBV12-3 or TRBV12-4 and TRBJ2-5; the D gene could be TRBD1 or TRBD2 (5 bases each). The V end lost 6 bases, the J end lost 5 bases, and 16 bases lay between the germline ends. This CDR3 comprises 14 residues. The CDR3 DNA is TGTGCCAGCAGCCGGGACCGTAGATCGGAGACCCAGTACTTC. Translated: CASSRDRRSETQYF.

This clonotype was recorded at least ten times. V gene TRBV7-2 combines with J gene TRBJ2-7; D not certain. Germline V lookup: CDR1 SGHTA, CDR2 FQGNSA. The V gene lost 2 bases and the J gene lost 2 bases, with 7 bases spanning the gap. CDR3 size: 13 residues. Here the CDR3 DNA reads TGTGCCAGCAGCTTATATTCCACCTACGAGCAGTACGTC. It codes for CASSLYSTYEQYV.

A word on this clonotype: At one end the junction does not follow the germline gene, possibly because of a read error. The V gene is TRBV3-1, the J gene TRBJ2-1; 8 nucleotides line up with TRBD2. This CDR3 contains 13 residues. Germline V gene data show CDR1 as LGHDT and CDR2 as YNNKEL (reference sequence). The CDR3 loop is CASSQVRREALIF. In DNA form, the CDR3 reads TGTGCCAGCAGCCAAGTGAGGCGGGAGGCCCTGATCTTC.

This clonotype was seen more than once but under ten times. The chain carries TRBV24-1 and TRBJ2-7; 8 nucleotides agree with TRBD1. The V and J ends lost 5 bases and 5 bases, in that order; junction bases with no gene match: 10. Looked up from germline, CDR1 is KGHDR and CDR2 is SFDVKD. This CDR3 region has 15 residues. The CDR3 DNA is TGTGCCACCAGTGGGGCGACAGGGGAAGGGAACGAGCAGTACTTC. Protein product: CATSGATGEGNEQYF.

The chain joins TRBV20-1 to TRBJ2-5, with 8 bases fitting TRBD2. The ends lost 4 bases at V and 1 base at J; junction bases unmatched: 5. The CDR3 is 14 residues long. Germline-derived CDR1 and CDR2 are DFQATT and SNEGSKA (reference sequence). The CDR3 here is CSATVAGTQETQYF. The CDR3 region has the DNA TGCAGTGCTACTGTAGCGGGGACCCAAGAGACCCAGTACTTC.

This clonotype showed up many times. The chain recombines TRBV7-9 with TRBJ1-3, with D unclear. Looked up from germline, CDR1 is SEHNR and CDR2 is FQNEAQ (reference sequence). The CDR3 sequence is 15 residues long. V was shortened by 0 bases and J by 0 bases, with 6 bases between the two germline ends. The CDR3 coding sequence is TGTGCCAGCAGCTTAGCACAGTACTCTGGAAACACCATATATTTT. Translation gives CASSLAQYSGNTIYF.

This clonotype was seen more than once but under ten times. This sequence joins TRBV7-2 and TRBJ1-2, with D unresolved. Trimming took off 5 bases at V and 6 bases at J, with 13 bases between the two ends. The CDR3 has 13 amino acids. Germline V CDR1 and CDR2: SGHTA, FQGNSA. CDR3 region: CASSPGREDGYTF. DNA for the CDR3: TGTGCCAGCAGCCCCGGTAGGGAAGATGGCTACACCTTC.

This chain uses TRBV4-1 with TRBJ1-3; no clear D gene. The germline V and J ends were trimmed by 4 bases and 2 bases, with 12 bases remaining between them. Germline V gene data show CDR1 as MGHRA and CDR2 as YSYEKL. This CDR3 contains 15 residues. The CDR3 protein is CASSPPRKAGNTIYF. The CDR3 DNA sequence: TGCGCCAGCAGCCCTCCCAGAAAGGCTGGAAACACCATATATTTT.

The DNA of the CDR3 is TGTGCCAGTAGTATTGCCGGGACACCGAACACTGAAGCTTTCTTT. It codes for CASSIAGTPNTEAFF. V usage is TRBV19 and J usage is TRBJ1-1, with a tentative D call TRBD1 (6 bases). Trimming took 3 bases from V and 1 from J, leaving 12 bases between them. The CDR3 is 15 amino acids. The germline V gene has CDR1 LNHDA and CDR2 SQIVND (reference sequence).

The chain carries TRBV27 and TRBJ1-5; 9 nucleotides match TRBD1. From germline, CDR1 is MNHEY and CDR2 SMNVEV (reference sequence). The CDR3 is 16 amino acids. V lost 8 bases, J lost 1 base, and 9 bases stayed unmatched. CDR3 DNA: TGTGCCAGCTGGACAGGGGCCTCGGGAAGCAATCAGCCCCAGCATTTT. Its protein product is CASWTGASGSNQPQHF.

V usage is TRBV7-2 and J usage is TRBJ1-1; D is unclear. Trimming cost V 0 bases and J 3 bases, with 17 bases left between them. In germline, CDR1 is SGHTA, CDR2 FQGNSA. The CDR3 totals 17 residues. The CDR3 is CASSLAHLSLVDTEAFF. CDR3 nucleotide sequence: TGTGCCAGCAGCTTAGCCCACCTCTCTCTTGTGGACACTGAAGCTTTCTTT.

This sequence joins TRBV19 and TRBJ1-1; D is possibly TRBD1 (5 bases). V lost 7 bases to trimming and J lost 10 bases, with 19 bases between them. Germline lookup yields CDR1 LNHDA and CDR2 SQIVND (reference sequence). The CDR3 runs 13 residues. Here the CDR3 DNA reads TGTGCCAGTACCCCACCGGGGGTCCTTGGAGCTTTCTTT. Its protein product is CASTPPGVLGAFF. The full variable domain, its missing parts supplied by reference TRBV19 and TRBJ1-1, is DGGITQSPKYLFRKEGQNVTLSCEQNLNHDAMYWYRQDPGQGLRLIYYSQIVNDFQKGDIAEGYSVSREKKESFPLTVTSAQKNPTAFYLCASTPPGVLGAFFGQGTRLTVV.

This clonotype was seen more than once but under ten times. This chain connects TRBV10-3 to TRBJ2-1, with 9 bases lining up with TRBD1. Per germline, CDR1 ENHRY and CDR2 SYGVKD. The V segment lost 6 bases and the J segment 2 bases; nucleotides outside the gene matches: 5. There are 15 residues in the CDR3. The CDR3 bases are TGTGCCATCAGGGAGGACAGGGGTGCCTACAATGAGCAGTTCTTC. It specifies CAIREDRGAYNEQFF.

The chain's CDR3 is CAISAEGEGEAFF. Written as DNA, the CDR3 is TGTGCCATCAGTGCGGAGGGTGAGGGTGAAGCTTTCTTT. V usage is TRBV10-3 and J usage is TRBJ1-1; D unresolved. This CDR3 is built from 13 residues. Between the trimmed V and J ends, which lost 4 bases and 7 bases, there was a span of 13 bases. CDR1 ENHRY and CDR2 SYGVKD come from the germline V gene.